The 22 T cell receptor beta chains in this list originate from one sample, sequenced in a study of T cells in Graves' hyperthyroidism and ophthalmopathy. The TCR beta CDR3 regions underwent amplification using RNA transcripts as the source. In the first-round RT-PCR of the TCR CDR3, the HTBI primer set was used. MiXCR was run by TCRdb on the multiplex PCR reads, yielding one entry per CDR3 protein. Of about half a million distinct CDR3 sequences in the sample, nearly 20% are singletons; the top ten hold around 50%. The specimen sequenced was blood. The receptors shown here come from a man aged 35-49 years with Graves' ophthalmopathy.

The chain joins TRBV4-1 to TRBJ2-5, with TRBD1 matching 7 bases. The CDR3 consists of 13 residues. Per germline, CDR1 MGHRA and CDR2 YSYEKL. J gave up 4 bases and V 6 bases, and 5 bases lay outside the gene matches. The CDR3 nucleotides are TGCGCCAGCAGTCAGACAGGGCCAGAGACCCAGTACTTC. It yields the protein CASSQTGPETQYF.

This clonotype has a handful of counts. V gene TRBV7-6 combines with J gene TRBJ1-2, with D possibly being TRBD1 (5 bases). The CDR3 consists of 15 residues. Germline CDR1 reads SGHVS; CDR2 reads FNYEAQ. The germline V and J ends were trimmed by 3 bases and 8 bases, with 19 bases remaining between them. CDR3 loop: CASSLQTGGGQGYTF. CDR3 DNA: TGTGCCAGCAGCTTGCAGACCGGGGGAGGGCAAGGCTACACCTTC. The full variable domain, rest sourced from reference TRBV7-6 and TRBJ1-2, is GAGVSQSPRYKVTKRGQDVALRCDPISGHVSLYWYRQALGQGPEFLTYFNYEAQQDKSGLPNDRFSAERPEGSISTLTIQRTEQRDSAMYRCASSLQTGGGQGYTFGSGTRLTVV.

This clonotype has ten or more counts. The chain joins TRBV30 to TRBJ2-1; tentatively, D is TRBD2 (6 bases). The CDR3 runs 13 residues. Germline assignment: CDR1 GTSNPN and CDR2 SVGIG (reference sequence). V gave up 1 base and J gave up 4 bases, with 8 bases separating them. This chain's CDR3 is CAWSATSYNEQFF. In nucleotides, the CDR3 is TGTGCCTGGAGTGCGACTAGTTACAATGAGCAGTTCTTC.

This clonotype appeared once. CDR3 amino acids: CAGRAPLANNEQFF. Written as DNA, the CDR3 is TGTGCCGGCCGAGCGCCTTTAGCAAACAATGAGCAGTTCTTC. The J gene is TRBJ2-1, the V gene TRBV6-1; D call uncertain. The V gene's germline CDR1 is MNHNS and CDR2 SASEGT. V was shortened by 11 bases and J by 5 bases, with 19 bases between the two germline ends. The CDR3 sequence is 14 residues long.

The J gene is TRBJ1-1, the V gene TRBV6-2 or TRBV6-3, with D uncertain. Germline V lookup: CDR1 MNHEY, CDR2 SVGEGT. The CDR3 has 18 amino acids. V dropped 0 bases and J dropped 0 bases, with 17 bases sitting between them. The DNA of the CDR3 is TGTGCCAGCAGTTACTCGGTTCCGGGTTCCTCTATGAACACTGAAGCTTTCTTT. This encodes CASSYSVPGSSMNTEAFF.

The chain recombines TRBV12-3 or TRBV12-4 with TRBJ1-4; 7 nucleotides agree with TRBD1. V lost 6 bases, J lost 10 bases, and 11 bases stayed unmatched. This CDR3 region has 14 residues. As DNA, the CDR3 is TGTGCCAGCAGGGAGACAGGGCGGGGAGGAAAACTGTTTTTT. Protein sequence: CASRETGRGGKLFF.

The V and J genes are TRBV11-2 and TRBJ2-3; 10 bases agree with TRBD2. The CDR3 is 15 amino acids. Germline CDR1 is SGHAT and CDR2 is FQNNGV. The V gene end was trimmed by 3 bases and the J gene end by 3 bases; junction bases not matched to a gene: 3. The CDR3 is CASSFTSGKTDTQYF. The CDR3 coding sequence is TGTGCCAGCAGCTTTACTAGCGGGAAAACAGATACGCAGTATTTT. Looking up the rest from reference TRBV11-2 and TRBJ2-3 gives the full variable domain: EAGVAQSPRYKIIEKRQSVAFWCNPISGHATLYWYQQILGQGPKLLIQFQNNGVVDDSQLPKDRFSAERLKGVDSTLKIQPAKLEDSAVYLCASSFTSGKTDTQYFGPGTRLTVL.

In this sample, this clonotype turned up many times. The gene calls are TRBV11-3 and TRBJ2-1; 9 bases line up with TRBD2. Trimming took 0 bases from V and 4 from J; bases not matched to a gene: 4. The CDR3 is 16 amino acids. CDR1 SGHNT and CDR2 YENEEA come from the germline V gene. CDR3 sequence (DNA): TGTGCCAGCAGCTTAGATCTCGCGGGGGGGTACAATGAGCAGTTCTTC. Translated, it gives CASSLDLAGGYNEQFF.

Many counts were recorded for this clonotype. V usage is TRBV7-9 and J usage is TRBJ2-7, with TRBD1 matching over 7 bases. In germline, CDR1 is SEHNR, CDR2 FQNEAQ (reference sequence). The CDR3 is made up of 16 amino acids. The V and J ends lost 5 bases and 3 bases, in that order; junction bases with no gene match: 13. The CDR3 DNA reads TGTGCCAGCAGCACCGCGGTAGGGACAGCAGGCTACGAGCAGTACTTC. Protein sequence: CASSTAVGTAGYEQYF.

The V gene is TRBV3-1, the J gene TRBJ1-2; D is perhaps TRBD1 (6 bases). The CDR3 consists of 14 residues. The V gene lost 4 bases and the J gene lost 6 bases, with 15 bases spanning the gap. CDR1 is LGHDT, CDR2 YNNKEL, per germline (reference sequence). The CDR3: CASSRLSGDDGYTF. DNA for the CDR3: TGTGCCAGCAGCCGTTTATCAGGGGACGATGGCTACACCTTC.

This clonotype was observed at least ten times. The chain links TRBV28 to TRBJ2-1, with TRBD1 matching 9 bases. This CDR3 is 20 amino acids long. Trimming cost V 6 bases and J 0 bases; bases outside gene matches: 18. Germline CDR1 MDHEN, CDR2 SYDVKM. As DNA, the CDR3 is TGTGCCAGCAGGGACGCCGGGACAGGGATTATGAAGGGCTCCTACAATGAGCAGTTCTTC. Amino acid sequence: CASRDAGTGIMKGSYNEQFF.

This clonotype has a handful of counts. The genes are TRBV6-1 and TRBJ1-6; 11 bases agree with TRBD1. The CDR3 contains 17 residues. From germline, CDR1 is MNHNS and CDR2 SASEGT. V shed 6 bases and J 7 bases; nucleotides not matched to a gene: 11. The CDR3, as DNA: TGTGCCAGCAGCCCCGATCCTTGGACAGGGGGCAATTCACCCCTCCACTTT. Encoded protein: CASSPDPWTGGNSPLHF.

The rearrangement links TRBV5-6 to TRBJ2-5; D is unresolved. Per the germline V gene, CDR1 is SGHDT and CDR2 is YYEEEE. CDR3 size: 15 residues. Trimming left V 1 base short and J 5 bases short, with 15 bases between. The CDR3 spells CASSLKVVLGETQYF. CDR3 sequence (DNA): TGTGCCAGCAGCTTGAAGGTAGTCCTCGGGGAGACCCAGTACTTC. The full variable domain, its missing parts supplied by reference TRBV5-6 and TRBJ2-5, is DAGVTQSPTHLIKTRGQQVTLRCSPKSGHDTVSWYQQALGQGPQFIFQYYEEEERQRGNFPDRFSGHQFPNYSSELNVNALLLGDSALYLCASSLKVVLGETQYFGPGTRLLVL.

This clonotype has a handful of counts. For the CDR3, the DNA is TGTGCCAGCAGCGCGCCCAGGGGGCAGGGTACTGAAGCTTTCTTT. Residues: CASSAPRGQGTEAFF. This chain connects TRBV9 to TRBJ1-1, with 8 bases aligning to TRBD1. The germline gives CDR1 SGDLS, CDR2 YYNGEE. The CDR3 extends over 15 amino acids. V dropped 3 bases and J dropped 5; count of bases not matched to a gene: 9. Variable domain in full (rest from reference TRBV9 and TRBJ1-1): DSGVTQTPKHLITATGQRVTLRCSPRSGDLSVYWYQQSLDQGLQFLIQYYNGEERAKGNILERFSAQQFPDLHSELNLSSLELGDSALYFCASSAPRGQGTEAFFGQGTRLTVV.

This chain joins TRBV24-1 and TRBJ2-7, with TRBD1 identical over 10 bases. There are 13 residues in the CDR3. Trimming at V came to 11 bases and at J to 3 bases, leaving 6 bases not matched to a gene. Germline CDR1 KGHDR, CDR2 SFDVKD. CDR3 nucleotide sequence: TGTGCCATCGGGACAGGGGAAGGCTACGAGCAGTACTTC. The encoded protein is CAIGTGEGYEQYF.

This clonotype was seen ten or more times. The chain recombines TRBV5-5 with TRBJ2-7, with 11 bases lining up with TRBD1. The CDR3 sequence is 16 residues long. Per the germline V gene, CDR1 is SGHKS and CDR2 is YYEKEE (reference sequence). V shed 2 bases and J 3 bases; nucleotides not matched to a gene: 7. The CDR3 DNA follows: TGTGCCAGCAGCTTTGGGTTCGGGACAGGGGGCTACGAGCAGTACTTC. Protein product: CASSFGFGTGGYEQYF.

CDR3 sequence reads: CASSYSSPGDGGNGYTF. In DNA, the CDR3 is TGCGCCAGCAGCTATTCCTCCCCGGGGGACGGGGGGAATGGCTACACCTTC. The V and J genes are TRBV5-1 and TRBJ1-2; a weak D match, TRBD1 (5 bases). CDR3 length: 17 residues. The germline gives CDR1 SGHRS, CDR2 YFSETQ. Between the trimmed V and J ends, which lost 3 bases and 6 bases, there was a span of 24 bases.

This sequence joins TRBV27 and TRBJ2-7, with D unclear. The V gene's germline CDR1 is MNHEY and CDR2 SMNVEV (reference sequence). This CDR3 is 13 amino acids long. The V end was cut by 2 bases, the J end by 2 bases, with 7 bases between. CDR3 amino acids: CASSLRQAYEQYF. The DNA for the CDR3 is TGTGCCAGCAGTTTAAGGCAGGCCTACGAGCAGTACTTC.

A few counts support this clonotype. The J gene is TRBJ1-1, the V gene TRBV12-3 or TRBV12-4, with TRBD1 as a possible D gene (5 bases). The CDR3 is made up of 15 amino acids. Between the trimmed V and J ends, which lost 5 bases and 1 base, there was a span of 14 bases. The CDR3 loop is CASSPSPGGNTEAFF. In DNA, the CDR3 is TGTGCCAGCAGTCCCTCCCCGGGGGGGAACACTGAAGCTTTCTTT.

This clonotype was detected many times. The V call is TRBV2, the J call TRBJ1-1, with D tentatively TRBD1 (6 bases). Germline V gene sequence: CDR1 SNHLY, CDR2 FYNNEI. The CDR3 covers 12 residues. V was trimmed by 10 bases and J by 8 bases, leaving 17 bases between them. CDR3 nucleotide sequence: TGTGCCACACGAGAGGGGGTCCGGGAAGCTTTCTTT. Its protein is CATREGVREAFF.

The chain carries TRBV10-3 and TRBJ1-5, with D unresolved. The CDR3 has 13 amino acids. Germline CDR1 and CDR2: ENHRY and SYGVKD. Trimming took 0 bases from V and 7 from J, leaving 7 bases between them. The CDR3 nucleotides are TGTGCCATCAGTGAGTCGGAGAGGCAGCCCCAGCATTTT. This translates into CAISESERQPQHF.

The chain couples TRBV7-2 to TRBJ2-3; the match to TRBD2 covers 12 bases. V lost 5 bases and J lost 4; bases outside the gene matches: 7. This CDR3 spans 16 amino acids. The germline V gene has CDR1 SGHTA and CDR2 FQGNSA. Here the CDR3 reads CASSPTSGGSPDTQYF. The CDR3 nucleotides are TGTGCCAGCAGCCCTACTAGCGGGGGGTCCCCAGATACGCAGTATTTT.